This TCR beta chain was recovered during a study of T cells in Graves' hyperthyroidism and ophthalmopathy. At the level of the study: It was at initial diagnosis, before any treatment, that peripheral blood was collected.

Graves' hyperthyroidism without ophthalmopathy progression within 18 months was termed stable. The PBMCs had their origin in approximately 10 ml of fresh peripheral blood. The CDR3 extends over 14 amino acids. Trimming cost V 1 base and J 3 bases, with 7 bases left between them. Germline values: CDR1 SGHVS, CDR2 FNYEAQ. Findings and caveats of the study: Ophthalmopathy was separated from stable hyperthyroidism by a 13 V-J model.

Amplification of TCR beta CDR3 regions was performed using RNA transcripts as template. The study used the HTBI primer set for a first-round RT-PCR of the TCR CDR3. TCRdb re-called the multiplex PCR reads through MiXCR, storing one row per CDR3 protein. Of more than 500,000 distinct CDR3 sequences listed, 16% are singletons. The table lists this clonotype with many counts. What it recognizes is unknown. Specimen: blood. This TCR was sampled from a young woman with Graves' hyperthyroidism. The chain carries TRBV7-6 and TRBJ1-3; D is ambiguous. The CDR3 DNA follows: TGTGCCAGCAGCTTAGGAGGGTATGGAAACACCATATATTTT. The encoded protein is CASSLGGYGNTIYF.